Listed here are 5 T cell receptor beta chains from one sample, sequenced in a study of T-cell memory formation after mild COVID-19. TCRdb recomputed calls from the 5' RACE reads with MiXCR, one row per CDR3 protein. The sample carries about 170,000 distinct CDR3 sequences, 10% to 15% recorded once. What was sequenced was PBMCs or a T cell subset sorted from them (not recorded which). Receptors originate from a man aged 18 to 35 who had mild COVID-19 (a few samples of this study predate the infection). Cell type and time point are not known.

The V gene is TRBV29-1, the J gene TRBJ2-5; D is unresolved. The CDR3 sequence is 11 residues long. Trimming left V 6 bases short and J 3 bases short, with 8 bases between. Germline CDR1 and CDR2: SQVTM and ANQGSEA. The chain's CDR3 is CSVKLKETQYF. Written as DNA, the CDR3 is TGCAGCGTGAAACTCAAAGAGACCCAGTACTTC.

This chain connects TRBV7-2 to TRBJ2-5, with D possibly being TRBD1 or TRBD2 (5 bases each). Germline CDR1 reads SGHTA; CDR2 reads FQGNSA. The V gene lost 1 base and the J gene lost 14 bases, with 20 bases spanning the gap. This CDR3 spans 14 amino acids. CDR3 region: CASSLVATRDPPYF. In nucleotides, the CDR3 is TGTGCCAGCAGCTTAGTAGCGACCCGGGACCCCCCTTACTTC.

This chain connects TRBV29-1 to TRBJ1-1, with D unclear. The CDR3 is 11 residues long. Germline loops: CDR1 SQVTM, CDR2 ANQGSEA. V was shortened by 5 bases and J by 2 bases, with 6 bases between the two germline ends. CDR3 in DNA: TGCAGCGTTCTACATAACACTGAAGCTTTCTTT. Protein product: CSVLHNTEAFF.

The chain links TRBV20-1 to TRBJ2-3; weak D call: TRBD2 (6 bases). Per germline, CDR1 DFQATT and CDR2 SNEGSKA (reference sequence). Trimming shortened V by 5 bases and J by 5 bases, and 14 bases separated the two germline ends. This CDR3 contains 13 residues. Here the CDR3 reads CSAEGGWGDTQYF. CDR3 sequence (DNA): TGCAGTGCTGAGGGAGGCTGGGGAGATACGCAGTATTTT.

This chain links TRBV6-5 with TRBJ1-5; D remains unclear. The germline V and J ends were trimmed by 5 bases and 5 bases, with 16 bases remaining between them. From germline, CDR1 is MNHEY and CDR2 SVGAGI. The CDR3 runs to 15 residues. The CDR3 DNA is TGTGCCAGCAGTCTAGACCGGTGGAACGATCAGCCCCAGCATTTT. Translated: CASSLDRWNDQPQHF.